This section outlines one T cell receptor (beta chain) sequence together with its context. Its target is not known. The junction departs from germline at one end; a sequencing error may be responsible. The CDR3 extends over 12 amino acids. From germline, CDR1 is SSHAT and CDR2 FNYEAQ (reference sequence). The entry originates in a study of post-analysis software for immune sequencing data. General observations from the study: Elevated frequency relative to controls characterized four or five TRBV segments in patients, TRBV5-6, TRBV5-1 and TRBV20-1 among them. Controls significantly exceeded multiple sclerosis patients in normalized Chao1 diversity.

Unique molecular identifiers featured in each of the TCR beta cDNA libraries. Via MiXCR, TCRdb re-called the PCR reads, giving one row per CDR3 protein. The sample lists more than 450,000 distinct CDR3 sequences, 44% seen once, with around 1.7% in the top ten. The chain uses TRBV7-7 and TRBJ2-5; no reliable D call. The source material was blood. This TCR was sampled from a girl between 5 and 17 years old with multiple sclerosis. The CDR3 loop reads CASSPGLETQYF. As DNA, the CDR3 is TGTGCTAGCAGCCCCGGGTTGGAGACCCAGTACTTC.